These T cell receptor beta chains were read from a single sample in a study of spatial heterogeneity in lung cancer. TCRdb analysed the 5' RACE reads with MiXCR anew, one entry per CDR3 protein. The sample contains some 21,000 distinct CDR3 sequences, approximately 3.3% of which appear only once. This specimen consisted of PBMCs, obtained at surgery. These receptors were taken from a female donor with early-stage non-small cell lung cancer. Each CDR3 is given with its conserved first and last residue. A D gene is named only where the DNA matches it firmly. Size tells how often a clone was seen (once, few, many) or the class of an expanded clone, and some rows leave it out.

TRBJ2-7,TRBD1,many,TRBV20-1,TGCAGTGCTAATTTAGGGACAGGCGGCTACGAGCAGTACTTC,CSANLGTGGYEQYF
TRBJ2-6,TRBD1,medium-sized,TRBV25-1,TGTGCCAGCAGTGATCAGGGGGCGCCCAATGGGGCCAACGTCCTGACTTTC,CASSDQGAPNGANVLTF
TRBJ1-1,-,many,TRBV5-1,TGCGCCAGCAGCTTAGGGGGGGCGTTTGCTGAAGCTTTCTTT,CASSLGGAFAEAFF
TRBJ1-1,TRBD1,many,TRBV4-1,TGCGCCAGCAGCCAAGAGCTCAGCAGGGGGCGCACTGAAGCTTTCTTT,CASSQELSRGRTEAFF
TRBJ2-4,TRBD2,many,TRBV20-1,TGCAGTGCTATAAAATTAGCGGGAGCCCTAGGAAACATTCAGTACTTC,CSAIKLAGALGNIQYF
TRBJ2-7,-,many,TRBV28,TGTGCCAGCAGGTCCGGGACCCCCTACGAGCAGTACTTC,CASRSGTPYEQYF
TRBJ2-1,-,many,TRBV6-5,TGTGCCAGCAGTGACAGGTTGATTGGGCAGTTCTTC,CASSDRLIGQFF
TRBJ2-7,-,many,TRBV27,TGTGCCAGCAGTTTAATCGGGACCACGTCTTTTGGCTACGAGCAGTACTTC,CASSLIGTTSFGYEQYF
TRBJ1-2,-,many,TRBV2,TGTGCCAGCAGTGATGTCTCGGCCATAGGGTATGGCTACACCTTC,CASSDVSAIGYGYTF
TRBJ1-5,-,-,TRBV7-9,TGTGCCAGCAGCCCAGGGGTTTCCAATCAGCCCCAGCATTTT,CASSPGVSNQPQHF
TRBJ2-7,-,medium-sized,TRBV2,TGTGCCAGCACCTTAAGCGACTCCTACGAGCAGTACTTC,CASTLSDSYEQYF
TRBJ2-1,TRBD2,many,TRBV28,TGTGCCAGCAGTCTTATGGGGGAAACTAGCGGGTTTTACAATGAGCAGTTCTTC,CASSLMGETSGFYNEQFF
TRBJ1-2,-,many,TRBV9,TGTGCCAGCAGCGTAGAGCACAGGGCTGGCTACACCTTC,CASSVEHRAGYTF
TRBJ1-1,-,many,TRBV14,TGTGCCAGCAGCCCAGGGCAGGCCCACACTGAAGCTCTCTTT,CASSPGQAHTEALF
TRBJ2-7,-,-,TRBV6-5,TGTGCCAGCAGCCCTTTCAGGGTCTACGAGCAGTACTTC,CASSPFRVYEQYF
TRBJ2-2,TRBD2,many,TRBV19,TGTGCCAGTAGTACCCGACGCGGTGGGACTAGCGGGAGCAACACCGGGGAGCTGTTTTTT,CASSTRRGGTSGSNTGELFF
TRBJ1-2,TRBD1,many,TRBV7-2,TGTGCCAGCAGCCCGGGACAGGAGTATGGCTACACCTTC,CASSPGQEYGYTF
TRBJ1-5,-,many,TRBV30,TGTGCCTGGAGTGTACATGGGAATCAGCCCCAGCATTTT,CAWSVHGNQPQHF
TRBJ2-7,-,many,TRBV27,TGTGCCAGCAGTGGAGCTAGCCTTTTCAACGAGCAGTACTTC,CASSGASLFNEQYF
TRBJ1-4,-,many,TRBV2,TGTGCCAGCAGTCCCACAGGGTTTGCAACTAATGAAAAACTGTTTTTT,CASSPTGFATNEKLFF
TRBJ2-2,-,many,TRBV25-1,TGTGCCAGCAGTGAATACGAGGTTCTAAGGAACACCGGGGAGCTGTTTTTT,CASSEYEVLRNTGELFF
TRBJ2-7,-,many,TRBV29-1,TGCAGCGTTGAATTAGGGTCCGGCTACGAGCAGTACTTC,CSVELGSGYEQYF
TRBJ2-7,TRBD1,many,TRBV28,TGTGCCAGCAGTCCACCGGGACAGGGGGCCTACGAGCAGTACTTC,CASSPPGQGAYEQYF
TRBJ2-7,-,many,TRBV11-2,TGTGCCAGCAGCTTAGAGCCAGGGACGACCTACGAGCAGTACTTC,CASSLEPGTTYEQYF
TRBJ2-2,-,-,TRBV21-1,TGTGCCAGTGGGAGGGGGGAGCTGTTTTTT,CASGRGELFF
TRBJ2-3,-,many,TRBV12-3/TRBV12-4,TGTGCCAGCAGTCCGTCCGGGTATACGCAGTATTTT,CASSPSGYTQYF
TRBJ2-5,-,many,TRBV3-1,TGTGCCAGCAGCCCAGACGATTCGAACCAAGAGACCCAGTACTTC,CASSPDDSNQETQYF
TRBJ2-5,TRBD2,few,TRBV7-7,TGTGCTAGCAGCCCCACTTCCACCGGGACTAGCGGGAGGAAAGAGACCCAGTACTTC,CASSPTSTGTSGRKETQYF
TRBJ2-1,-,many,TRBV20-1,TGCAGTGCCGAACTTACGGATGAGCAGTTCTTC,CSAELTDEQFF
TRBJ2-5,TRBD1,many,TRBV7-6,TGTGCCAGCAGCCCGCGTTCAGGCCGGACAGGCCGCCAAGAGACCCAGTACTTC,CASSPRSGRTGRQETQYF
TRBJ1-1,-,many,TRBV7-9,TGTGCCAGCAGCTCCCTAACAGGACACATGGCTTTCTTT,CASSSLTGHMAFF
TRBJ1-4,-,many,TRBV6-6,TGTGCCAGCAGTTATTCCGGGACTTCGAATGAAAAACTGTTTTTT,CASSYSGTSNEKLFF
TRBJ2-7,-,many,TRBV30,TGTGCCTGGAGTGGGATCGGGGGCGAGCAGTACTTC,CAWSGIGGEQYF
TRBJ2-5,-,many,TRBV7-2,TGTGCCAGCAGCTTAGGACAGTGGTGGGGAAAGCCCACCCCCCAAGAGACCCAGTACTTC,CASSLGQWWGKPTPQETQYF
TRBJ1-1,-,many,TRBV5-4,TGTGCCAGCAGCGGCGGGACGAACACTGAAGCTTTCTTT,CASSGGTNTEAFF
TRBJ1-4,-,many,TRBV12-3/TRBV12-4,TGTGCCAGCAGTTTAGTTTTTTCCGATACCGTGCCTAATGAAAAACTGTTTTTT,CASSLVFSDTVPNEKLFF
TRBJ1-2,-,many,TRBV7-9,TGTGCCAGCAGCCAGGACCTTGTCTACGGCTACACCTTC,CASSQDLVYGYTF
TRBJ1-2,-,many,TRBV4-1,TGCGCCAGCAGCCAAGATTCCCCAGGGGTCTATGGCTACACCTTC,CASSQDSPGVYGYTF
TRBJ2-1,TRBD2,many,TRBV14,TGTGCCAGCAGCCGACGCCTAGCGGGAGGGCGTAGCTCCTACAATGAGCAGTTCTTC,CASSRRLAGGRSSYNEQFF
TRBJ2-3,-,many,TRBV6-2/TRBV6-3,TGTGCCAGCAGAACAGGGAGATCAGGAACCACAGATACGCAGTATTTT,CASRTGRSGTTDTQYF
TRBJ1-4,-,-,TRBV27,TGTGCCAGCAGTTTCTCGGCCAAGGGATGGGAAGGGGCAACTAATGAAAAACTGTTTTTT,CASSFSAKGWEGATNEKLFF
TRBJ1-6,-,many,TRBV28,TGTGCCAGCAGTTTAGGAGGGGGGGGCGGTTATAATTCACCCCTCCACTTT,CASSLGGGGGYNSPLHF
TRBJ2-5,TRBD2,many,TRBV29-1,TGCAGCGTTGTGAGGTCGGGACTAGCGGACCAAGAGACCCAGTACTTC,CSVVRSGLADQETQYF
TRBJ2-2,TRBD1,many,TRBV5-1,TGCGCCAGCAGCCAAGTCAAGACAGGGAAACCCTCCGGGGAGCTGTTTTTT,CASSQVKTGKPSGELFF
TRBJ2-5,-,many,TRBV2,TGTGCCAGCAGTCCGCTAAGTCCCGACAGTCTGTACCAAGAGACCCAGTACTTC,CASSPLSPDSLYQETQYF
TRBJ1-1,TRBD1,many,TRBV7-2,TGTGCCAGCCGCGGGGGGGACAGCACTGAAGCTTTCTTT,CASRGGDSTEAFF
TRBJ2-5,-,few,TRBV5-6,TGTGCCAGCAGCTTGACTCTCCAGCCTCAAGAGACCCAGTACTTC,CASSLTLQPQETQYF
TRBJ1-1,TRBD1,few,TRBV5-6,TGTGCCAGCAGCCCAGGGACAGGGGGCGTCCCGAACACTGAAGCTTTCTTT,CASSPGTGGVPNTEAFF
TRBJ2-2,TRBD2,many,TRBV7-3,TGTGCCAGCAGCTTAAGTCCTAGCGGCACCGGGGAGCTGTTTTTT,CASSLSPSGTGELFF
TRBJ2-7,-,many,TRBV7-9,TGTGCCAGCAGCTCACGTGGTCCCTACGAGCAGTACTTC,CASSSRGPYEQYF
TRBJ2-3,-,many,TRBV23-1,TGCGCCAGCAGGGCAGCGCCCTGCACAGATACGCAGTATTTT,CASRAAPCTDTQYF
TRBJ1-5,-,many,TRBV21-1,TGTGCCAGCAGCATGTCGAGAAGCAATCAGCCCCAGCATTTT,CASSMSRSNQPQHF
TRBJ2-6,TRBD1,many,TRBV6-2/TRBV6-3,TGTGCCAGCTTAGGGACAGGGAGACGCTCTGGGGCCAACGTCCTGACTTTC,CASLGTGRRSGANVLTF
TRBJ2-1,TRBD2,many,TRBV5-1,TGCGCCAGCAGCCCCCGGTCAGGGAGGGGCAATGAGCAGTTCTTC,CASSPRSGRGNEQFF
TRBJ2-5,-,many,TRBV14,TGTGCCAGCAGCCCCAGGTCAGGGATCTTGGTCGGAGAGACCCAGTACTTC,CASSPRSGILVGETQYF
TRBJ2-7,-,many,TRBV6-1,TGTGCCACGACAGATTCCTACGAGCAGTACTTC,CATTDSYEQYF